The 2 T cell receptor beta chains presented below share a single source sample, sequenced in a study of control samples from healthy donors and cancer patients. Produced via immunoSEQ multiplex PCR; TCRdb's table is partial and in-frame only. Of roughly 100,000 clones listed, around 88% are singletons. What was sequenced was blood. The origin of the receptors is a man aged 25 to 40 in good health.

This clone was observed once. V gene TRBV10-3 combines with J gene TRBJ1-1, with unresolved D. Germline V gene sequence: CDR1 ENHRY, CDR2 SYGVKD. Deletions cut 2 bases from V and 3 bases from J, with 10 bases between. This CDR3 region has 14 residues. The CDR3: CAISEGERDTEAFF. The DNA for the CDR3 is TGTGCCATCAGTGAGGGGGAGCGGGACACTGAAGCTTTCTTT.

The J gene is TRBJ1-5, the V gene TRBV5-5; 7 bases are a match to TRBD1. V was clipped by 4 bases and J by 5 bases; unmatched bases: 9. The CDR3 consists of 15 residues. Germline values: CDR1 SGHKS, CDR2 YYEKEE (reference sequence). CDR3 sequence reads: CASSDRDTNYQPQHF. As DNA, the CDR3 is TGTGCCAGCAGCGACAGGGACACCAATTATCAGCCCCAGCATTTT.